A selection of T cell receptor beta chains follows, all from one sample in a study of T cells after yellow fever vaccination. TCRdb processed the 5' RACE reads anew with MiXCR; each CDR3 protein has one entry. The repertoire consists of 500,000 to 650,000 distinct CDR3 sequences, with less than 20% occurring once and the leading ten covering 17%. Sample: PBMCs, taken about 5 days after the first yellow fever vaccination. The source of these receptors is a man aged 18-30 years who received the YFV17D yellow fever vaccine. The CDR3 runs from the conserved cysteine through the conserved F or W. The D gene is left open where the match is weak. Some rows mark clone size as missing; the rest say once, few, many or name a class of expanded clone.

CDR3nt,CDR3aa,d_gene,abundance,v_gene,j_gene
TGTGCCAGCAGTTCAGAAGGTGGGGCCCAGTACTTC,CASSSEGGAQYF,.,.,TRBV6-5,TRBJ2-5
TGTGCCAGCAGCCAAGATCAGGGGGCCCAGCCCCAGCATTTT,CASSQDQGAQPQHF,TRBD1,.,TRBV4-2,TRBJ1-5
TGTGCCAGCAGTTTATCGAGCGGGGATAGCACAGATACGCAGTATTTT,CASSLSSGDSTDTQYF,TRBD2,many,TRBV27,TRBJ2-3
TGCGCCAGCAGACGTACTAGCGGGGGTCACAAAGAGACCCAGTACTTC,CASRRTSGGHKETQYF,TRBD2,.,TRBV4-1,TRBJ2-5
TGTGCCAGCAGCTTGCCCGAAGGTCCAAGCACAGATACGCAGTATTTT,CASSLPEGPSTDTQYF,.,few,TRBV7-9,TRBJ2-3
TGCAGCGTAGACAGGGCATTCTCCAATGAGCAGTTCTTC,CSVDRAFSNEQFF,TRBD1,.,TRBV29-1,TRBJ2-1
TGCAGTGCTAGCCCCCTGAAACGAGATACGCAGTATTTT,CSASPLKRDTQYF,.,few,TRBV20-1,TRBJ2-3
TGTGCCAGCAGCGTGGGACAGAGAGACTATAATTCACCCCTCCACTTT,CASSVGQRDYNSPLHF,TRBD1,few,TRBV9,TRBJ1-6
TGTGCCAGCAGGGGGACGGGCCTAGCCAAAAACATTCAGTACTTC,CASRGTGLAKNIQYF,.,.,TRBV5-4,TRBJ2-4
TGCAGTGGGTGGAGGGGAGGTCAGCCCCAGCATTTT,CSGWRGGQPQHF,.,.,TRBV20-1,TRBJ1-5
TGTGCCAGCACCTCGGGACTTCCCTACAATGAGCAGTTCTTC,CASTSGLPYNEQFF,.,.,TRBV12-3/TRBV12-4,TRBJ2-1
TGCGCCAGCAGCCTTCGACAGGAGCGTAGCACAGATACGCAGTATTTT,CASSLRQERSTDTQYF,.,few,TRBV5-1,TRBJ2-3
TGTGCCATCAATTACAGGGCCGGCGATGAGAAGTTCTTC,CAINYRAGDEKFF,.,.,TRBV10-3,TRBJ2-1
TGTGCCAGCCGGGACAGGGGCTCGGATGAGCAGTTCTTC,CASRDRGSDEQFF,TRBD1,.,TRBV10-3,TRBJ2-1
TGTGCCAGCAGCACCCAGCCGACAGCTACTAGCACAGATACGCAGTATTTT,CASSTQPTATSTDTQYF,.,.,TRBV9,TRBJ2-3
TGTGCCAGCACTCACACGGGACTACAAGAGACCCAGTACTTC,CASTHTGLQETQYF,TRBD2,.,TRBV28,TRBJ2-5
TGTGCCAGCAGTTACGCGGGCGCCTACACAGATACGCAGTATTTT,CASSYAGAYTDTQYF,.,many,TRBV6-5,TRBJ2-3
TGTGCCAGTAGTATACACCCTAGCGGGGGGAGCTCCTACGAGCAGTACTTC,CASSIHPSGGSSYEQYF,TRBD2,few,TRBV19,TRBJ2-7
TGTGCCAGCAGCTTAGGGGATTATAATTCACCCCTCCACTTT,CASSLGDYNSPLHF,.,few,TRBV7-9,TRBJ1-6
TGTGCCATCAGTGAGTTTTCAGGGGACAATGAGCAGTTCTTC,CAISEFSGDNEQFF,.,.,TRBV10-3,TRBJ2-1
TGTGCCATCAGTGAATGGGGGGGAGCCAAAAACATTCAGTACTTC,CAISEWGGAKNIQYF,TRBD2,.,TRBV10-3,TRBJ2-4
TGTGCCAGCAGTTACTTTGGGACTAGTTTGTTCTTC,CASSYFGTSLFF,TRBD2,.,TRBV6-2/TRBV6-3,TRBJ2-1
TGTGCCAGCAGCCTCGAGTGGAGCGGGGGCTCTTCGGATACGCAGTATTTT,CASSLEWSGGSSDTQYF,TRBD2,.,TRBV5-4,TRBJ2-3
TGCAGCGTTGAAGGGCAGGGCAACACTGAAGCTTTCTTT,CSVEGQGNTEAFF,.,few,TRBV29-1,TRBJ1-1
TGCGCCAGCAGCCTTGGGACAGCCTCTGGAAACACCATATATTTT,CASSLGTASGNTIYF,TRBD1,.,TRBV5-1,TRBJ1-3
TGCAGCGCCTCAGCGGGGGGCACAGATACGCAGTATTTT,CSASAGGTDTQYF,TRBD2,many,TRBV29-1,TRBJ2-3